Below are 5 T cell receptor beta chains sequenced from a single sample in a study of blood T cell repertoires in COVID-19. The data were produced by immunoSEQ multiplex PCR, yet TCRdb's version contains in-frame clones alone and is incomplete. The top ten hold 4% to 5% of the sample, which has 25,000 to 30,000 clones, approximately 94% seen once. The sample was peripheral blood. The origin of the receptors is a human donor with active COVID-19. The donor label of this sample is uncertain.

The chain couples TRBV30 to TRBJ2-5, with 7 nucleotides matching TRBD2. Trimming at V came to 1 base and at J to 2 bases, leaving 7 bases not matched to a gene. The CDR3 runs 15 residues. Germline CDR1 reads GTSNPN; CDR2 reads SVGIG (reference sequence). The CDR3 DNA reads as TGTGCCTGGAGTGCCCGTGACGGGGGGCAAGAGACCCAGTACTTC. Translation: CAWSARDGGQETQYF.

The chain carries TRBV5-4 and TRBJ2-7; a weak D match, TRBD2 (6 bases). From germline, CDR1 is SGHNT and CDR2 YYREEE (reference sequence). Trimming cost V 0 bases and J 5 bases, with 9 bases left between them. The CDR3 is made up of 13 amino acids. This chain's CDR3 is CASSLGTTDEQYF. DNA of the CDR3: TGTGCCAGCAGCTTGGGGACTACCGACGAGCAGTACTTC. The full variable domain, its missing parts supplied by reference TRBV5-4 and TRBJ2-7, is ETGVTQSPTHLIKTRGQQVTLRCSSQSGHNTVSWYQQALGQGPQFIFQYYREEENGRGNFPPRFSGLQFPNYSSELNVNALELDDSALYLCASSLGTTDEQYFGPGTRLTVT.

The chain employs TRBV12-5 and TRBJ2-5, with 8 bases identical to TRBD1. Germline V lookup: CDR1 LGHNT, CDR2 FRNRAP. Trimming removed 3 bases from V and 4 bases from J; junction bases left unmatched: 1. The CDR3 extends over 13 amino acids. This CDR3 is CASGLDRGETQYF. The CDR3 bases are TGTGCTAGTGGTTTAGACAGGGGAGAGACCCAGTACTTC.

This rearrangement joins TRBV28 to TRBJ2-5; unclear D gene. Germline values: CDR1 MDHEN, CDR2 SYDVKM. V lost 5 bases, J lost 0 bases, and 10 bases lay in between. The CDR3 covers 14 residues. For the CDR3, the DNA is TGTGCCAGCAGTCCACTAAGGAACCAAGAGACCCAGTACTTC. As protein: CASSPLRNQETQYF.

The chain joins TRBV6-6 to TRBJ2-7, with a tentative D call TRBD2 (6 bases). Looked up from germline, CDR1 is MNHNY and CDR2 is SVGAGI (reference sequence). Trimming cost V 2 bases and J 0 bases, with 11 bases left between them. The CDR3 loop spans 15 amino acids. CDR3 region: CASSYGGASSYEQYF. CDR3 bases: TGTGCCAGCAGTTACGGAGGGGCTTCCTCCTACGAGCAGTACTTC.